Sequencing of this T cell receptor (beta chain) was carried out in a study of cytomegalovirus exposure and HLA in healthy donors. Study findings and constraints: For TCR beta chains, V- and J-gene trimming was later linked to a missense DCLRE1C variant. It was only CMV serostatus that was available as immune exposure information.

The PCR made use of 60 Vbeta and 13 Jbeta primers. The protocol was immunoSEQ multiplex PCR, while the TCRdb copy is restricted to in-frame clones and leaves out a portion. The sample shows 190,000 or so clones, about four fifths of them seen only once. About this clone itself: Its antigen is currently unknown.

The CDR3 totals 12 residues. Trimming removed 3 bases at V and 8 bases at J, with 8 bases between. The germline CDR1 and CDR2 sequences are SGHAT and FQNNGV. The chain is built from TRBV11-2 and TRBJ2-1; D remains ambiguous. Sequenced material: PBMCs. This sequence originates from a boy aged 2 to 9 in good health and CMV-seronegative. CDR3 amino acids: CASSFSADEQFF. The CDR3 DNA sequence: TGTGCCAGCAGCTTCTCTGCGGATGAGCAGTTCTTC.